One sample yielded the 32 T cell receptor beta chains listed below, sequenced in a study of T cells expressing NK-cell markers. One entry per CDR3 protein, without DNA, is what TCRdb gives after re-calling the 5' RACE reads. In all, the sample yields 25,000 to 35,000 distinct CDR3 sequences. The specimen sequenced was blood T cells: a sorted CD56 or NKG2C T cell subset, CD4+ or CD8+ T cells, or bulk PBMC T cells (not recorded which). All receptors come from a woman between 18 and 69 years old in good health.

The rearrangement joins TRBV4-1 to TRBJ2-6. The CDR3 has 16 residues. The germline gives CDR1 MGHRA, CDR2 YSYEKL. The CDR3 spells CASSQDRGSGANVLTF.

The chain has TRBV29-1 and TRBJ1-3. The CDR3 contains 12 residues. Germline values: CDR1 SQVTM, CDR2 ANQGSEA. This CDR3 is CSVEVTGNTIYF.

The chain recombines TRBV27 with TRBJ2-1; TCRdb's D gene call, TRBD2, goes unchecked for lack of DNA. The germline gives CDR1 MNHEY, CDR2 SMNVEV (reference sequence). CDR3 size: 16 residues. The CDR3 spells CASSLVLAGSYNEQFF.

The gene calls are TRBV20-1 and TRBJ1-6; TCRdb's D gene call, TRBD1, goes unchecked for lack of DNA. Looked up from germline, CDR1 is DFQATT and CDR2 is SNEGSKA (reference sequence). The CDR3 length is 16 residues. CDR3 in amino acids: CSARDLTGGEDSPLHF.

J is TRBJ2-1 and V is TRBV11-2; checking the TCRdb D call of TRBD2 is not possible without DNA. The germline V gene has CDR1 SGHAT and CDR2 FQNNGV. The CDR3 contains 16 residues. CDR3 loop: CASSYDSGGAYNEQFF.

The chain carries TRBV11-2 and TRBJ2-1; lacking DNA, the TRBD2 call made by TCRdb goes unchecked. The CDR3 totals 15 residues. The V gene's germline CDR1 is SGHAT and CDR2 FQNNGV. This CDR3 reads CASSGTSGRAYEQFF.

V and J are TRBV12-3 or TRBV12-4 and TRBJ2-1; TCRdb picks TRBD1, but there is no DNA to check that call. The CDR3 totals 19 residues. The CDR3 region is CASTSFIGTGEGSYNEQFF.

V is TRBV7-8 and J is TRBJ2-5; TCRdb's D call of TRBD2 is untestable without DNA. This CDR3 region has 15 residues. Germline CDR1 and CDR2: SGHVS and FQNEAQ. CDR3: CASRSRAGGLETQYF.

The gene calls are TRBV30 and TRBJ2-7; no DNA is available, so the TRBD2 call from TCRdb remains unchecked. This CDR3 spans 13 amino acids. Germline CDR1 and CDR2: GTSNPN and SVGIG (reference sequence). This CDR3 is CAWTSWGSYEQYF.

The chain recombines TRBV27 with TRBJ2-2; there is no DNA to check the TCRdb D call of TRBD2. CDR1 is MNHEY, CDR2 SMNVEV, per germline (reference sequence). The CDR3 consists of 16 residues. The CDR3 here is CASSLYGSGRTGELFF.

The chain couples TRBV28 to TRBJ2-1; TCRdb selects TRBD2, and the lack of DNA leaves this call unchecked. Germline CDR1 MDHEN, CDR2 SYDVKM. This CDR3 has 14 amino acids. The CDR3 sequence is CASRGGISYNEQFF.

The chain uses TRBV4-1 and TRBJ1-1; TCRdb outputs TRBD1, but without DNA this stays unchecked. The CDR3 contains 18 residues. Germline-derived CDR1 and CDR2 are MGHRA and YSYEKL. CDR3 sequence: CASSQDRDRGRENTEAFF.

The V gene is TRBV7-8, the J gene TRBJ2-2; checking the TCRdb D call of TRBD1 is not possible without DNA. Germline V gives CDR1 SGHVS, CDR2 FQNEAQ. This CDR3 spans 15 amino acids. The CDR3 region is CASSLPGGGTGELFF.

V gene TRBV9 combines with J gene TRBJ2-7; TCRdb's D call of TRBD1 is untestable without DNA. Germline assignment: CDR1 SGDLS and CDR2 YYNGEE. The CDR3 extends over 14 amino acids. CDR3 residues: CASSAADRVYEQYF.

The chain employs TRBV9 and TRBJ1-2. Looked up from germline, CDR1 is SGDLS and CDR2 is YYNGEE. The CDR3 is 17 amino acids. CDR3 sequence reads: CASSGGMRGRANYGYTF.

The rearrangement links TRBV20-1 to TRBJ1-3; TCRdb outputs TRBD1, but without DNA this stays unchecked. Germline values: CDR1 DFQATT, CDR2 SNEGSKA (reference sequence). CDR3 size: 12 residues. The CDR3 loop reads CSATQGGNTIYF.

The chain uses TRBV2 and TRBJ1-1; as DNA is missing, the TRBD1 call by TCRdb cannot be tested. The germline V gene encodes CDR1 SNHLY and CDR2 FYNNEI. The length of the CDR3 is 13 residues. The CDR3 is CASSLPSGTEAFF.

The chain couples TRBV3-1 to TRBJ2-7; the TCRdb call, TRBD1, lacks DNA for checking. This CDR3 contains 15 residues. The germline CDR1 and CDR2 sequences are LGHDT and YNNKEL (reference sequence). The CDR3 here is CASSQPGQGVHEQYF.

The chain has TRBV11-1 and TRBJ2-6; the TCRdb call, TRBD2, lacks DNA for checking. Germline values: CDR1 SGHAT, CDR2 FQDESV (reference sequence). This CDR3 contains 18 residues. CDR3 loop: CASSPPALYPGGANVLTF.

The gene calls are TRBV6-2 or TRBV6-3 and TRBJ2-7; absent DNA, TCRdb's TRBD2 call cannot be checked. The length of the CDR3 is 15 residues. Germline V gives CDR1 MNHEY, CDR2 SVGEGT. The CDR3 here is CASSIGLADSYEQYF.

CDR3 loop: CASSRTSGASYEQYF. The chain has TRBV6-1 and TRBJ2-7; TCRdb lists TRBD2, though no DNA is available to test this call. CDR3 length: 15 residues. The germline V gene encodes CDR1 MNHNS and CDR2 SASEGT.

The CDR3 region is CASSQDPHRAGNTIYF. V usage is TRBV4-1 and J usage is TRBJ1-3; the D gene TCRdb calls, TRBD1, cannot be checked with no DNA. This CDR3 comprises 16 residues. Germline CDR1 reads MGHRA; CDR2 reads YSYEKL.

The V call is TRBV29-1, the J call TRBJ2-3; TCRdb reports TRBD1, a call that lacks DNA to check it against. Germline CDR1 and CDR2: SQVTM and ANQGSEA. This CDR3 has 15 residues. CDR3 in amino acids: CSVEDPGGSTDTQYF.

This chain uses TRBV25-1 with TRBJ2-5; TCRdb lists TRBD2, though no DNA is available to test this call. Germline CDR1 and CDR2: MGHDK and SYGVNS. This CDR3 is 15 amino acids long. CDR3 loop: CASTLLSAREETQYF. Supplemented by reference TRBV25-1 and TRBJ2-5, the full variable domain reads EADIYQTPRYLVIGTGKKITLECSQTMGHDKMYWYQQDPGMELHLIHYSYGVNSTEKGDLSSESTVSRIRTEHFPLTLESARPSHTSQYLCASTLLSAREETQYFGPGTRLLVL.

J is TRBJ2-7 and V is TRBV7-8; TCRdb's D call, TRBD1, is unchecked because there is no DNA. The CDR3 is made up of 15 amino acids. CDR1 is SGHVS and CDR2 is FQNEAQ in the germline V gene. The CDR3 loop is CASSFSRGLSYEQYF.

The chain recombines TRBV27 with TRBJ2-7; TCRdb's D gene call, TRBD1, goes unchecked for lack of DNA. This CDR3 is built from 14 residues. Germline CDR1 is MNHEY and CDR2 is SMNVEV (reference sequence). The CDR3 loop is CASSLGRGPNEQYF.

Its frequency marks this clonotype as medium-sized. The gene calls are TRBV11-2 and TRBJ2-2. The CDR3 loop spans 15 amino acids. The germline CDR1 and CDR2 sequences are SGHAT and FQNNGV. The CDR3 is CASSRVNKNTGELFF.

This chain's CDR3 is CASSPLPRDTYEQYF. The J gene is TRBJ2-7, the V gene TRBV18; there is no DNA to check the TCRdb D call of TRBD1. This CDR3 region has 15 residues. CDR1 is KGHSH and CDR2 is LQKENI in the germline V gene.

V gene TRBV4-1 combines with J gene TRBJ2-1; TCRdb selects TRBD1, and the lack of DNA leaves this call unchecked. Per the germline V gene, CDR1 is MGHRA and CDR2 is YSYEKL. CDR3 length equals 13 residues. CDR3 sequence reads: CASSLRVGNEQFF.

The chain recombines TRBV27 with TRBJ1-5. Germline V gives CDR1 MNHEY, CDR2 SMNVEV (reference sequence). The CDR3 is made up of 15 amino acids. The CDR3: CASSLSVHSNQPQHF.

The CDR3 sequence is CASSFPGTGGADTQYF. The chain uses TRBV12-3 or TRBV12-4 and TRBJ2-3; checking the TCRdb D call of TRBD1 is not possible without DNA. CDR3 length: 16 residues.

This rearrangement joins TRBV12-3 or TRBV12-4 to TRBJ2-3; TCRdb's D gene call, TRBD1, goes unchecked for lack of DNA. The CDR3 is 15 residues long. CDR3 amino acids: CASSTWTEITDTQYF.